This T cell receptor (beta chain) stems from a study of T-cell reconstitution after alpha-beta-depleted transplantation in children. Study conclusions and caveats: Several hundred graft clones that had expanded were reportedly the source of alpha-beta T cells about two months after transplant. Diversity of TCRbeta at day 60 was high in some patients, arising from surviving recipient T cells and thymic progenitors. At the one-year point after transplant, T-cell counts and TCRbeta diversity were found to come mostly from T cells that had been newly produced.

This clonotype showed up many times. What it binds is not known. The TCRbeta library incorporated unique molecular identifiers. One entry per CDR3 protein results from TCRdb running MiXCR on the PCR reads. The sample lists around 700,000 distinct CDR3 sequences; 13% were seen once. The CDR3 is 15 residues long. Germline CDR1 and CDR2: SSHAT and FNYEAQ (reference sequence). V was pared by 4 bases and J by 1 base, with 5 bases of the junction left unmatched. The chain combines TRBV7-7 with TRBJ2-3, with 7 bases that match TRBD1. The clonotype originates from a girl aged 2-9 years with congenital amegakaryocytic thrombocytopenia, due to receive a stem cell transplant. Sequenced material: PBMCs, taken before TCRalphabeta/CD19-depleted stem cell transplant. The CDR3 protein is CASSSGGRGTDTQYF. CDR3 DNA: TGTGCCAGCAGCTCAGGGGGAAGGGGCACAGATACGCAGTATTTT.